The entry that follows covers one TCR beta chain sequence. This specimen comes from a study of T cell responses to AZD1222 COVID-19 vaccine. The protocol was immunoSEQ multiplex PCR, while the TCRdb copy is restricted to in-frame clones and leaves out a portion. The table shows about 140,000 clones, with about nine tenths occurring only once. The germline V gene has CDR1 MNHEY and CDR2 SVGEGT. V lost 6 bases, J lost 0 bases, and 21 bases lay in between. The CDR3 length is 18 residues. J is TRBJ1-3 and V is TRBV6-2 or TRBV6-3; D is undetermined. This clonotype was obtained from an adult in good health. The sample in question was peripheral blood, obtained on day 0 of AZD1222 vaccination. The CDR3 is CASSRRQVDLHSGNTIYF. CDR3 bases: TGTGCCAGCAGCCGGCGGCAGGTGGATTTACACTCTGGAAACACCATATATTTT.